The 28 T cell receptor beta chains below were found in one sample sequenced in a study of blood T cell repertoires in COVID-19. TCRdb's copy holds only in-frame clones and misses some; the assay was immunoSEQ multiplex PCR. This table has roughly 250,000 clones, 88% appearing once. Sequenced material: peripheral blood. The receptors shown here come from a middle-aged woman who had recovered from COVID-19.

The rearrangement joins TRBV25-1 to TRBJ2-2; 9 bases line up with TRBD2. The J segment lost 9 bases and the V segment lost 3 bases, leaving 17 bases of the junction unmatched. The CDR3 spans 18 residues. Germline V gene sequence: CDR1 MGHDK, CDR2 SYGVNS. The CDR3 DNA reads as TGTGCCAGCAGTGAGACTAACGCGGGAGGGCCGGGACTAAGGGAGCTGTTTTTT. Translated, it gives CASSETNAGGPGLRELFF. The variable domain in full, completed from reference TRBV25-1 and TRBJ2-2, reads EADIYQTPRYLVIGTGKKITLECSQTMGHDKMYWYQQDPGMELHLIHYSYGVNSTEKGDLSSESTVSRIRTEHFPLTLESARPSHTSQYLCASSETNAGGPGLRELFFGEGSRLTVL.

The CDR3 region has the DNA TGCGCCAGCAGCTTGCAATATAATATCGGGGGGCTTGACACCGGGGAGCTGTTTTTT. As protein: CASSLQYNIGGLDTGELFF. This chain joins TRBV5-1 and TRBJ2-2; a weak D match, TRBD2 (7 bases). The V and J ends lost 1 base and 3 bases respectively, with 22 bases between them. The germline V gene encodes CDR1 SGHRS and CDR2 YFSETQ. The CDR3 consists of 19 residues.

V gene TRBV27 combines with J gene TRBJ1-6; tentative D call: TRBD1 (6 bases). Trimming took off 7 bases at V and 4 bases at J, with 14 bases between the two ends. There are 15 residues in the CDR3. CDR1 is MNHEY, CDR2 SMNVEV, per germline (reference sequence). The CDR3 spells CASKKGDTYNSPLHF. In DNA, the CDR3 is TGTGCCAGCAAAAAAGGGGACACATATAATTCACCCCTCCACTTT.

V and J are TRBV24-1 and TRBJ2-1; 7 positions agree with TRBD2. This CDR3 is built from 13 residues. Germline V gene data show CDR1 as KGHDR and CDR2 as SFDVKD. V trimming: 7 bases; J trimming: 9 bases; junction bases outside the gene matches: 8. The CDR3 sequence is CATSKGGKVEQFF. The CDR3 DNA sequence: TGTGCCACCAGCAAGGGAGGGAAAGTTGAGCAGTTCTTC.

The V gene is TRBV7-2, the J gene TRBJ2-3, with D possibly matching TRBD2 (5 bases). Germline V gene sequence: CDR1 SGHTA, CDR2 FQGNSA. Deletions cut 3 bases from V and 6 bases from J, with 7 bases between. The CDR3 totals 12 residues. DNA of the CDR3: TGTGCCAGCAGCTTCGGGGAGGATACGCAGTATTTT. It yields the protein CASSFGEDTQYF.

CDR3 sequence: CASTKYRDRSINEQFF. CDR3 in DNA: TGTGCCAGCACCAAGTACCGGGACAGGTCTATCAATGAGCAGTTCTTC. V and J are TRBV27 and TRBJ2-1, with TRBD1 identical over 8 bases. Germline V gives CDR1 MNHEY, CDR2 SMNVEV (reference sequence). The CDR3 runs to 16 residues. V shed 7 bases, J shed 6 bases, and the junction held 14 bases outside the gene matches.

In nucleotides, the CDR3 is TGTGCCAGCAGCCTCGGATCGGAGCGCAATCAGCCCCAGCATTTT. Protein product: CASSLGSERNQPQHF. The chain recombines TRBV7-2 with TRBJ1-5; D unresolved. Per germline, CDR1 SGHTA and CDR2 FQGNSA. Trimming pared 5 bases from V and 2 bases from J, leaving 13 bases between. This CDR3 region has 15 residues.

This clone appeared once. DNA of the CDR3: TGTGCCAGCAGCCGACAGGGGGCCAAAAACATTCAGTACTTC. Translated: CASSRQGAKNIQYF. V usage is TRBV3-1 (or the pseudogene TRBV3-2) and J usage is TRBJ2-4; 8 nucleotides line up with TRBD1. This CDR3 has 14 amino acids. J lost 1 base, V lost 4 bases, and 0 bases had no gene match. The germline V gene has CDR1 LGHDT and CDR2 YNNKEL (reference sequence).

CDR3 sequence: CASSQESGSNLFYEQYF. The DNA for the CDR3 is TGTGCCAGCAGCCAAGAAAGCGGAAGCAACCTATTCTACGAGCAGTACTTC. The chain couples TRBV14 to TRBJ2-7, with D possibly being TRBD2 (5 bases). Germline CDR1 and CDR2: SGHDN and FVKESK. The CDR3 loop spans 17 amino acids. Trimming pared 0 bases from V and 3 bases from J, leaving 18 bases between.

CDR3 nucleotides: TGTGCCAGTAGTCCAGGGACTAGCGGGGGAACCTGGGGGGAGACCCAGTACTTC. Amino acids: CASSPGTSGGTWGETQYF. This chain links TRBV19 with TRBJ2-5, with 14 positions matching TRBD2. The length of the CDR3 is 18 residues. In germline, CDR1 is LNHDA, CDR2 SQIVND (reference sequence). V lost 5 bases to trimming and J lost 5 bases; unmatched junction nucleotides: 13.

This chain uses TRBV5-1 with TRBJ1-1; D is ambiguous. The CDR3 has 14 residues. Trimming removed 3 bases at V and 1 base at J, with 10 bases between. Germline lookup yields CDR1 SGHRS and CDR2 YFSETQ. This chain's CDR3 is CASSYYRANTEAFF. CDR3 sequence (DNA): TGCGCCAGCAGCTATTACAGAGCGAACACTGAAGCTTTCTTT.

The chain is built from TRBV19 and TRBJ2-1; TRBD2 is a possible D gene (6 bases). Trimming cost V 5 bases and J 12 bases, with 17 bases left between them. The CDR3 is 13 residues long. The germline V gene has CDR1 LNHDA and CDR2 SQIVND (reference sequence). CDR3 in DNA: TGTGCCAGTAGTCCCCGGGGAGGCGAAGGGCAGTTCTTC. Translation: CASSPRGGEGQFF.

This clone appeared once. The genes are TRBV4-1 and TRBJ1-4; D is possibly TRBD1 (6 bases). V was trimmed by 4 bases and J by 2 bases, leaving 8 bases between them. This CDR3 has 14 residues. CDR1 is MGHRA and CDR2 is YSYEKL in the germline V gene. CDR3 region: CASSRQETNEKLFF. The CDR3 DNA sequence: TGCGCCAGCAGCCGACAGGAGACTAATGAAAAACTGTTTTTT.

This sequence joins TRBV18 and TRBJ2-7; TRBD2 aligns across 14 bases. Germline CDR1 KGHSH, CDR2 LQKENI. The J segment lost 3 bases and the V segment lost 5 bases, leaving 3 bases of the junction unmatched. The CDR3 has 15 residues. CDR3 sequence reads: CASSAGLAGGYEQYF. CDR3 DNA sequence: TGTGCCAGCTCAGCAGGACTAGCGGGGGGCTACGAGCAGTACTTC.

The chain links TRBV25-1 to TRBJ1-4; D may be TRBD1 (6 bases). The CDR3 spans 14 residues. Between the trimmed V and J ends, which lost 6 bases and 7 bases, there was a span of 15 bases. Germline V gene data show CDR1 as MGHDK and CDR2 as SYGVNS. The CDR3 is CASRDAGVGEKLFF. The DNA for the CDR3 is TGTGCCAGCAGGGACGCAGGGGTGGGTGAAAAACTGTTTTTT.

This chain uses TRBV18 with TRBJ2-3, with 9 bases aligning to TRBD2. Trimming at V came to 3 bases and at J to 4 bases, leaving 11 bases not matched to a gene. Germline assignment: CDR1 KGHSH and CDR2 LQKENI. The CDR3 loop spans 17 amino acids. The CDR3: CASSPLPSGTTPDTQYF. CDR3 coding DNA: TGTGCCAGCTCACCCCTCCCTAGCGGGACGACTCCAGATACGCAGTATTTT.

This clone was detected once. The chain employs TRBV6-2 or TRBV6-3 and TRBJ1-4; 7 bases match TRBD1. CDR1 is MNHEY and CDR2 is SVGEGT in the germline V gene. V trimming: 5 bases; J trimming: 5 bases; junction bases outside the gene matches: 8. CDR3 length: 15 amino acids. In nucleotides, the CDR3 is TGTGCCAGCAGTGAGCGACAGGGAGGCAATGAAAAACTGTTTTTT. It yields the protein CASSERQGGNEKLFF.

The chain employs TRBV2 and TRBJ1-6; 10 bases are a match to TRBD1. The germline CDR1 and CDR2 sequences are SNHLY and FYNNEI. CDR3 length equals 14 residues. J was trimmed by 7 bases and V by 6 bases; bases with no gene match: 3. CDR3 sequence (DNA): TGTGCCAGCAGCGGACAGGGGGGGAATTCACCCCTCCACTTT. The encoded protein is CASSGQGGNSPLHF.

A few counts support this clone. J is TRBJ1-5 and V is TRBV6-6; a possible D gene is TRBD1 (5 bases). This CDR3 has 15 amino acids. Trimming stripped 2 bases from V and 2 bases from J, with 10 bases between. Per germline, CDR1 MNHNY and CDR2 SVGAGI (reference sequence). CDR3 sequence (DNA): TGTGCCAGCAGTTACGGGGGGTCGGGCAATCAGCCCCAGCATTTT. This gives the protein CASSYGGSGNQPQHF.

The V and J genes are TRBV6-2 or TRBV6-3 and TRBJ2-2; tentatively, D is TRBD1 (5 bases). CDR3 size: 16 residues. Per germline, CDR1 MNHEY and CDR2 SVGEGT. Trimming took 4 bases from V and 1 from J, leaving 13 bases between them. CDR3 coding DNA: TGTGCCAGCAGTTCCCAGGGCCCACAGAACACCGGGGAGCTGTTTTTT. Residues: CASSSQGPQNTGELFF.

V usage is TRBV7-2 and J usage is TRBJ1-2; D gene uncertain. Trimming took 1 base from V and 8 from J, leaving 11 bases between them. This CDR3 has 13 residues. CDR1 and CDR2 (germline): SGHTA, FQGNSA. Here the CDR3 reads CASSLGAGGGYTF. Written as DNA, the CDR3 is TGTGCCAGCAGCTTAGGTGCGGGAGGCGGCTACACCTTC.

The chain couples TRBV24-1 to TRBJ2-1; 9 bases are a match to TRBD1. Germline V gene sequence: CDR1 KGHDR, CDR2 SFDVKD. This CDR3 is built from 18 residues. V trimming: 9 bases; J trimming: 0 bases; junction bases outside the gene matches: 14. CDR3 region: CATATGTGHFFSYNEQFF. The CDR3 DNA sequence: TGTGCCACCGCTACCGGGACAGGGCACTTCTTCTCCTACAATGAGCAGTTCTTC.

This chain connects TRBV11-2 to TRBJ1-6, with 9 bases matching TRBD1. With 5 bases clipped from V and 5 bases from J, the junction kept 10 bases outside the gene matches. This CDR3 has 17 residues. CDR1 is SGHAT, CDR2 FQNNGV, per germline. CDR3 loop: CASSDLQGAPNNSPLHF. The CDR3 bases are TGTGCCAGCAGCGACCTACAGGGGGCCCCTAATAATTCACCCCTCCACTTT.

The chain employs TRBV5-1 and TRBJ2-5; 7 positions agree with TRBD1. Germline V gene sequence: CDR1 SGHRS, CDR2 YFSETQ. The CDR3 runs to 14 residues. V shed 4 bases and J 5 bases; nucleotides not matched to a gene: 8. The CDR3 sequence: CASSPQQGFETQYF. The CDR3 nucleotides read TGCGCCAGCAGCCCTCAACAGGGGTTCGAGACCCAGTACTTC.

The chain couples TRBV4-1 to TRBJ2-7; TRBD1 aligns across 9 bases. V dropped 0 bases and J dropped 2; count of bases not matched to a gene: 2. Germline loops: CDR1 MGHRA, CDR2 YSYEKL. The CDR3 totals 15 residues. CDR3: CASSQDGTGTYEQYF. Written as DNA, the CDR3 is TGCGCCAGCAGCCAAGACGGGACAGGGACCTACGAGCAGTACTTC.

This clone has just a few counts. The chain uses TRBV7-2 and TRBJ2-1, with a tentative D call TRBD1 (6 bases). CDR1 and CDR2 (germline): SGHTA, FQGNSA. V was trimmed by 5 bases and J by 3 bases, leaving 17 bases between them. The CDR3 runs to 16 residues. CDR3 residues: CASSPRLRDNYNEQFF. The DNA of the CDR3 is TGTGCCAGCAGCCCCCGGCTCAGGGACAACTACAATGAGCAGTTCTTC.

V and J are TRBV6-6 and TRBJ2-7; D gene unclear. Looked up from germline, CDR1 is MNHNY and CDR2 is SVGAGI (reference sequence). The CDR3 length is 13 residues. The ends were cut back, 6 bases at V and 1 base at J, with 10 bases in the middle. The CDR3 nucleotides read TGTGCCAGCAGCCCGTCCGGGTCCTACGAGCAGTACTTC. As protein: CASSPSGSYEQYF.

The chain joins TRBV19 to TRBJ2-1; 13 bases line up with TRBD2. Per germline, CDR1 LNHDA and CDR2 SQIVND (reference sequence). This CDR3 region has 17 residues. V lost 3 bases to trimming and J lost 9 bases; unmatched junction nucleotides: 11. The CDR3 sequence: CASSIPTSGGITGEQFF. CDR3 in DNA: TGTGCCAGTAGTATTCCGACTAGCGGGGGGATAACGGGTGAGCAGTTCTTC.